Listed below are T cell receptor beta chains from one sample, sequenced in a study of OX40 agonist ivuxolimab in advanced cancers. Method: immunoSEQ multiplex PCR; TCRdb's copy keeps in-frame clones and lacks some. The repertoire holds around 98,000 clones, with around nine tenths as singletons. This specimen consisted of CD4+ or CD8+ T cells sorted from blood, obtained in a trial of the OX40 agonist ivuxolimab. The receptors were sampled from an adult with an advanced solid tumor such as melanoma, head and neck, liver or kidney cancer. CDR3s include the opening cysteine and the closing phenylalanine or tryptophan. A D gene is named only where the DNA matches it firmly. The size entry is marked missing in some rows and otherwise reads once, few, many or a size class.

v_gene,abundance,j_gene,d_gene,CDR3aa,CDR3nt
TRBV7-9,few,TRBJ1-4,.,CASSLAFQGRDEKLFF,TGTGCCAGCAGCTTAGCGTTTCAGGGAAGAGATGAAAAACTGTTTTTT
TRBV12-5,.,TRBJ1-2,.,CASGLGQPYGYTF,TGTGCTAGTGGTTTAGGACAGCCCTATGGCTACACCTTC
TRBV9,.,TRBJ2-1,.,CASSGAGWANEQFF,TGTGCCAGCAGCGGGGCGGGATGGGCGAATGAGCAGTTCTTC
TRBV5-5,.,TRBJ1-5,.,CASSSGEDQPQHF,TGTGCCAGCAGCTCAGGGGAGGATCAGCCCCAGCATTTT
TRBV7-2,.,TRBJ1-4,.,CASSSFPTGSEKLFF,TGTGCCAGCAGCTCCTTCCCGACCGGGAGTGAAAAACTGTTTTTT
TRBV6-1,.,TRBJ1-5,.,CASQLGAEDQPQHF,TGTGCCAGCCAACTGGGGGCAGAAGATCAGCCCCAGCATTTT
TRBV19,few,TRBJ1-1,.,CASSMRPINTEAFF,TGTGCCAGTAGTATGCGGCCGATTAACACTGAAGCTTTCTTT
TRBV19,once,TRBJ1-4,.,CASRLTDEKLFF,TGTGCCAGTAGGTTAACTGATGAAAAACTGTTTTTT
TRBV4-2,once,TRBJ2-7,.,CASSSGGTYEQYF,TGTGCCAGCAGTTCCGGGGGTACCTACGAGCAGTACTTC
TRBV19,few,TRBJ1-2,.,CASSMERSTYYGYTF,TGTGCCAGTAGTATGGAACGCTCAACCTACTATGGCTACACCTTC
TRBV6-5,.,TRBJ1-2,TRBD1,CASSYERGRGYTF,TGTGCCAGCAGTTACGAAAGGGGGCGCGGCTACACCTTC
TRBV13,once,TRBJ2-3,TRBD2,CASSLRTGGLPDTQYF,TGTGCCAGCAGCCTTAGAACGGGGGGGCTGCCAGATACGCAGTATTTT
TRBV19,.,TRBJ1-4,.,CASSMPGGATNEKLFF,TGTGCCAGTAGTATGCCCGGGGGCGCAACTAATGAAAAACTGTTTTTT
TRBV7-3,few,TRBJ1-1,TRBD1,CASSSTGSTEAFF,TGTGCCAGCAGCTCGACAGGGAGCACTGAAGCTTTCTTT
TRBV5-5,.,TRBJ1-5,.,CASSLGDSFNQPQHF,TGTGCCAGCAGCTTGGGCGACAGCTTCAATCAGCCCCAGCATTTT
TRBV7-8,once,TRBJ1-2,.,CASSTGRSPRSYGYTF,TGTGCCAGCAGCACAGGGAGGTCCCCGAGGTCATATGGCTACACCTTC
TRBV23-1,.,TRBJ2-7,TRBD1,CASSPRTGTYEQYF,TGCGCCAGCAGTCCCCGGACAGGGACCTACGAGCAGTACTTC
TRBV18,once,TRBJ1-1,TRBD1,CASSPYTGANTEAFF,TGTGCCAGCTCACCATATACAGGGGCGAACACTGAAGCTTTCTTT
TRBV7-3,.,TRBJ2-2,.,CASSRGRAFTGELFF,TGTGCCAGCAGCAGGGGCAGGGCGTTTACCGGGGAGCTGTTTTTT
TRBV29-1,.,TRBJ2-5,.,CSVEGRQAQYF,TGCAGCGTTGAGGGGAGGCAGGCCCAGTACTTC
TRBV5-4,.,TRBJ1-2,TRBD1,CASSPGQVSYGYTF,TGTGCCAGCAGTCCCGGACAGGTCAGCTATGGCTACACCTTC
TRBV5-4,.,TRBJ2-7,TRBD1,CASRDGQGGYEQYF,TGTGCCAGCAGGGACGGACAGGGTGGGTACGAGCAGTACTTC
TRBV7-2,.,TRBJ1-2,.,CASSWGGKTANYGYTF,TGTGCCAGCAGCTGGGGGGGAAAGACAGCTAACTATGGCTACACCTTC
TRBV18,.,TRBJ1-4,.,CASSVGQPGEEKLFF,TGTGCCAGCTCTGTCGGACAGCCGGGGGAAGAAAAACTGTTTTTT
TRBV7-7,.,TRBJ2-1,TRBD1,CASSPTGGDEQFF,TGTGCCAGCAGCCCTACAGGGGGTGATGAGCAGTTCTTC
TRBV7-9,once,TRBJ1-1,.,CASSGLRMTEAFF,TGTGCCAGCAGCGGACTAAGAATGACTGAAGCTTTCTTT
TRBV5-5,once,TRBJ2-5,.,CASSLGEETQYF,TGTGCCAGCAGCTTGGGGGAAGAGACCCAGTACTTC
TRBV19,.,TRBJ2-2,.,CASSGYNGELFF,TGTGCCAGTAGCGGGTATAACGGGGAGCTGTTTTTT
TRBV5-6,.,TRBJ1-1,.,CASSSSGAGTEAFF,TGTGCCAGCAGCTCTTCCGGGGCCGGGACTGAAGCTTTCTTT
TRBV7-2,.,TRBJ1-3,TRBD1,CASRGGGAGNTIYF,TGTGCCAGCAGAGGAGGGGGCGCTGGAAACACCATATATTTT
TRBV5-1,.,TRBJ2-7,.,CASSLQSYEQYF,TGCGCCAGCAGCTTGCAGTCCTACGAGCAGTACTTC
TRBV5-1,.,TRBJ1-1,.,CASSLAATGMNTEAFF,TGCGCCAGCAGCTTGGCGGCGACGGGAATGAACACTGAAGCTTTCTTT
TRBV15,.,TRBJ1-2,.,CATSRDRVYGYTF,TGTGCCACCAGCAGAGACAGGGTTTATGGCTACACCTTC
TRBV7-2,once,TRBJ1-5,.,CASTQEFNQPQHF,TGTGCCAGCACACAGGAGTTCAATCAGCCCCAGCATTTT
TRBV5-1,.,TRBJ2-2,.,CASSREGGTGELFF,TGCGCCAGCAGCCGGGAAGGGGGAACCGGGGAGCTGTTTTTT
TRBV2,.,TRBJ1-4,.,CASSEDRDGEKLFF,TGTGCCAGCAGTGAAGACAGGGATGGGGAAAAACTGTTTTTT
TRBV6-5,.,TRBJ2-6,TRBD1,CASSPGTAGANVLTF,TGTGCCAGCAGTCCCGGGACAGCTGGGGCCAACGTCCTGACTTTC
TRBV7-8,.,TRBJ1-1,.,CASSLRRQGTEAFF,TGTGCCAGCAGCTTACGCAGGCAAGGGACTGAAGCTTTCTTT
TRBV5-1,.,TRBJ1-1,.,CASQVGQNTEAFF,TGCGCCAGCCAGGTCGGGCAGAACACTGAAGCTTTCTTT
TRBV7-2,once,TRBJ2-6,TRBD1,CASTFMRTGASGANVLTF,TGTGCCAGCACCTTCATGAGGACAGGGGCCTCTGGGGCCAACGTCCTGACTTTC
TRBV11-3,.,TRBJ2-7,TRBD1,CASSLARGTASYEQYF,TGTGCCAGCAGCTTAGCCCGAGGGACAGCGTCCTACGAGCAGTACTTC
TRBV11-3,.,TRBJ1-1,.,CASSPGGGMTEAFF,TGTGCCAGCAGCCCCGGAGGAGGAATGACTGAAGCTTTCTTT
TRBV28,once,TRBJ1-2,.,CASSEPPLTMANTF,TGTGCCAGCAGTGAGCCCCCCTTAACTATGGCTAACACCTTC
TRBV5-5,once,TRBJ1-1,.,CASSLGAGPEAFF,TGTGCCAGCAGCTTGGGAGCAGGGCCCGAAGCTTTCTTT
TRBV5-4,.,TRBJ1-6,.,CASSLDKGYSPLHF,TGTGCCAGCAGCTTGGACAAAGGGTATTCACCCCTCCACTTT
TRBV5-8,once,TRBJ1-2,.,CASRERDRLFGYTF,TGTGCCAGCAGAGAACGGGACCGATTGTTCGGCTACACCTTC
TRBV28,once,TRBJ2-7,.,CASSSPAGDGTYEQYF,TGTGCCAGCAGTTCCCCTGCTGGGGACGGCACCTACGAGCAGTACTTC
TRBV28,.,TRBJ1-2,.,CASSTSAARGGYTF,TGTGCCAGCAGTACCTCGGCGGCACGGGGAGGCTACACCTTC
TRBV15,.,TRBJ2-3,.,CATSGRSRDTDTQYF,TGTGCCACCAGCGGAAGATCAAGAGACACAGATACGCAGTATTTT
TRBV18,.,TRBJ1-1,.,CASSPRVLGGDSNTEAFF,TGTGCCAGCTCACCAAGGGTTCTCGGGGGCGACTCGAACACTGAAGCTTTCTTT
TRBV2,.,TRBJ1-2,.,CASSPIGTAYGYTF,TGTGCCAGCAGCCCGATAGGGACGGCCTATGGCTACACCTTC